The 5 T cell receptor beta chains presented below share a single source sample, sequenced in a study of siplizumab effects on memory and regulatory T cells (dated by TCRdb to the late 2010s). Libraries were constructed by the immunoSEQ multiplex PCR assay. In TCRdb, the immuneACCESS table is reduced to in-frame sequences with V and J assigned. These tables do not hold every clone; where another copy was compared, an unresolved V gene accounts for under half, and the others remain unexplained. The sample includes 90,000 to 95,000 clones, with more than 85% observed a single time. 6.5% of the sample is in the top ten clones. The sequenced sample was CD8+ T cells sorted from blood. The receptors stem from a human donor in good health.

The CDR3 bases are TGTGCCATCCCAAGTGTAAACTATGGCTACACCTTC. It specifies CAIPSVNYGYTF. The chain combines TRBV10-3 with TRBJ1-2; D not resolved. Germline values: CDR1 ENHRY, CDR2 SYGVKD. The CDR3 is 12 residues long. The V end lost 8 bases, the J end lost 2 bases, and 9 bases lay between the germline ends.

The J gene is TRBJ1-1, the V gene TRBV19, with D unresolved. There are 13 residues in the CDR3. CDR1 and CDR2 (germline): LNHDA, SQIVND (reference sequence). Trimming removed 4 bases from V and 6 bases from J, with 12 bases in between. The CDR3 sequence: CASSRTSLAEAFF. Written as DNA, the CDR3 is TGTGCCAGTAGTAGAACATCTTTAGCTGAAGCTTTCTTT.

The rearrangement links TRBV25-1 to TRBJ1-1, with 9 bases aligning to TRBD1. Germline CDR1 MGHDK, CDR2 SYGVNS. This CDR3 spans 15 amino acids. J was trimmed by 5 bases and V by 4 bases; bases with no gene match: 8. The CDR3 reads CASSGYDRGETEAFF. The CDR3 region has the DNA TGTGCCAGCAGTGGGTACGACAGGGGGGAGACTGAAGCTTTCTTT.

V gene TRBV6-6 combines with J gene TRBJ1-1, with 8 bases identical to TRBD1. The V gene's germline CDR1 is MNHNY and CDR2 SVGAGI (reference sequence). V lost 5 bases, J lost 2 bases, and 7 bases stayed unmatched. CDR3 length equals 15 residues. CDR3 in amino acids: CASSLSTGVNTEAFF. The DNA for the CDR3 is TGTGCCAGCAGTCTCTCGACAGGGGTAAACACTGAAGCTTTCTTT.

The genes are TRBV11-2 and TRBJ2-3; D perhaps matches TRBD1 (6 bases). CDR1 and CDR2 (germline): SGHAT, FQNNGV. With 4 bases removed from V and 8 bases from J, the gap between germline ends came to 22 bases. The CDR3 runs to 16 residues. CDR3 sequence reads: CASSYQPGVAQGTQYF. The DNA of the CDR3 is TGTGCCAGCAGCTACCAACCAGGGGTGGCACAGGGTACGCAGTATTTT. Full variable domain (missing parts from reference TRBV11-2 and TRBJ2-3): EAGVAQSPRYKIIEKRQSVAFWCNPISGHATLYWYQQILGQGPKLLIQFQNNGVVDDSQLPKDRFSAERLKGVDSTLKIQPAKLEDSAVYLCASSYQPGVAQGTQYFGPGTRLTVL.